The 28 T cell receptor beta chains below come from one sample, sequenced in a study of CD8 T cells in ankylosing spondylitis (dated by TCRdb to 2016 to 2017). Library creation used 5' RACE. Sequencer: Illumina HiSeq 2500. TCRdb applied fastp at Q25 and MiXCR to the public reads, then kept only in-frame beta chains. Each CDR3 protein gets just one entry, which takes the most common genes and DNA from the rows behind it. A total of fewer than 200,000 distinct CDR3 sequences appear in this sample, around 9.6% of them only once. Together, the top ten hold roughly 16% of the sample. The sample consisted of blood, either unsorted or a sorted T cell fraction (not recorded which). Receptors were obtained from a female donor with ankylosing spondylitis or in good health (not recorded which).

This clonotype was found many times. The genes are TRBV4-3 and TRBJ2-7; 8 bases fit TRBD2. The CDR3 sequence is 20 residues long. Germline CDR1 reads LGHNA; CDR2 reads YSLEER. The junction had 19 bases not matched to a gene; V was cut back by 0 bases and J by 3 bases. The CDR3 DNA reads as TGCGCCAGCAGCCAAGATAGGAACCCCGGGGGACTAGAACTGAACTACGAGCAGTACTTC. Its protein is CASSQDRNPGGLELNYEQYF.

This clonotype was seen repeatedly, ten times or more. This rearrangement joins TRBV7-3 to TRBJ2-3; D is undetermined. CDR1 and CDR2 from the germline V gene are SGHTA and FQGTGA. V lost 5 bases and J lost 2, with 11 bases in between. The CDR3 spans 14 residues. CDR3 sequence (DNA): TGTGCCAGCAGCCTCACTTCTTCCACAGATACGCAGTATTTT. Translating gives CASSLTSSTDTQYF.

This clonotype was found a few times. The rearrangement joins TRBV7-6 to TRBJ2-1; D is tentatively TRBD1 or TRBD2 (7 bases each). Germline assignment: CDR1 SGHVS and CDR2 FNYEAQ. Trimming removed 5 bases at V and 4 bases at J, with 15 bases between. The CDR3 is 15 amino acids. The CDR3 sequence: CASSPQGGAYNEQFF. CDR3 in DNA: TGTGCCAGCAGCCCGCAGGGGGGGGCATACAATGAGCAGTTCTTC.

This clonotype has more than one count but fewer than ten. The rearrangement links TRBV29-1 to TRBJ1-2; D is uncertain. Germline lookup yields CDR1 SQVTM and CDR2 ANQGSEA. This CDR3 is built from 14 residues. V lost 4 bases, J lost 4 bases, and 16 bases lay in between. CDR3 sequence reads: CSVVQPSIGYGYTF. The CDR3 DNA follows: TGCAGCGTTGTACAACCCTCTATAGGCTATGGCTACACCTTC. Full variable domain (outside the CDR3, taken from reference TRBV29-1 and TRBJ1-2): SAVISQKPSRDICQRGTSLTIQCQVDSQVTMMFWYRQQPGQSLTLIATANQGSEATYESGFVIDKFPISRPNLTFSTLTVSNMSPEDSSIYLCSVVQPSIGYGYTFGSGTRLTVV.

This chain joins TRBV18 and TRBJ2-6, with 7 nucleotides matching TRBD1. Trimming at V came to 6 bases and at J to 3 bases, leaving 8 bases not matched to a gene. The germline CDR1 and CDR2 sequences are KGHSH and LQKENI. CDR3 size: 16 residues. CDR3: CASSPRTGLGANVLTF. The CDR3 DNA is TGTGCCAGCTCCCCTAGGACAGGTCTTGGGGCCAACGTCCTGACTTTC.

This clonotype was counted between two and nine times. The CDR3 reads CASSQSDVRVSTGELFF. The CDR3 DNA reads as TGCGCCAGCAGTCAATCCGATGTGAGGGTGTCAACCGGGGAGCTGTTTTTT. The chain uses TRBV23-1 and TRBJ2-2, with TRBD2 as a possible D gene (5 bases). TRBV23-1 is given ORF status, its function remaining uncertain. The CDR3 is 17 amino acids. Trimming shortened V by 0 bases and J by 5 bases, and 16 bases separated the two germline ends.

In this sample, this clonotype turned up a few times. The chain's CDR3 is CASSYSKDGTEAFF. CDR3 DNA: TGTGCCAGCAGTTACTCGAAGGACGGCACTGAAGCTTTCTTT. V usage is TRBV6-2 or TRBV6-3 and J usage is TRBJ1-1; D gene ambiguous. V was pared by 0 bases and J by 4 bases, with 9 bases between. This CDR3 comprises 14 residues. The V gene's germline CDR1 is MNHEY and CDR2 SVGEGT.

In its sample, this clonotype was seen a few times. The chain couples TRBV6-1 to TRBJ2-1; 8 nucleotides align to TRBD2. Germline CDR1 reads MNHNS; CDR2 reads SASEGT. V trimming: 6 bases; J trimming: 5 bases; junction bases outside the gene matches: 6. This CDR3 contains 14 residues. In DNA, the CDR3 is TGTGCCAGCAGACGACTAGCGCGGGACAATGAGCAGTTCTTC. Translation gives CASRRLARDNEQFF.

This clonotype was seen more than once but under ten times. The rearrangement links TRBV4-3 to TRBJ1-1, with D uncertain. Per germline, CDR1 LGHNA and CDR2 YSLEER. Trimming took off 1 base at V and 4 bases at J, with 7 bases between the two ends. The CDR3 has 13 residues. CDR3 sequence: CASSQGGSTEAFF. CDR3 sequence (DNA): TGCGCCAGCAGCCAAGGTGGCAGCACTGAAGCTTTCTTT.

A word on this clonotype: Germline and junction disagree at one end, which may indicate a read error. The chain combines TRBV7-2 with TRBJ2-1; D gene ambiguous. Germline loops: CDR1 SGHTA, CDR2 FQGNSA. CDR3 size: 11 residues. CDR3 bases: TGTGCCAGCAACTTAGTCAATGAGCAGTTCTTC. It is translated as CASNLVNEQFF.

The chain carries TRBV9 and TRBJ1-1; D is uncertain. The CDR3 loop spans 16 amino acids. Per germline, CDR1 SGDLS and CDR2 YYNGEE. Deletions cut 0 bases from V and 5 bases from J, with 17 bases between. DNA for the CDR3: TGTGCCAGCAGCGTAGAAGGGATTGCGGTAAATACTGAAGCTTTCTTT. Its protein product is CASSVEGIAVNTEAFF. Full variable domain (missing parts from reference TRBV9 and TRBJ1-1): DSGVTQTPKHLITATGQRVTLRCSPRSGDLSVYWYQQSLDQGLQFLIQYYNGEERAKGNILERFSAQQFPDLHSELNLSSLELGDSALYFCASSVEGIAVNTEAFFGQGTRLTVV.

This clonotype was seen only a few times. This chain connects TRBV2 to TRBJ2-3, with D perhaps TRBD2 (5 bases). The V end was cut by 4 bases, the J end by 2 bases, with 13 bases between. Looked up from germline, CDR1 is SNHLY and CDR2 is FYNNEI. The CDR3 loop spans 15 amino acids. This CDR3 is CASSGQAAFTDTQYF. For the CDR3, the DNA is TGTGCCAGCAGTGGACAAGCGGCGTTCACAGATACGCAGTATTTT.

This clonotype occurred a few times. V and J are TRBV6-1 and TRBJ2-1; 7 bases align to TRBD1. Germline V gene data show CDR1 as MNHNS and CDR2 as SASEGT. The CDR3 is made up of 18 amino acids. V dropped 2 bases and J dropped 3; count of bases not matched to a gene: 13. For the CDR3, the DNA is TGTGCCAGCAGTGAACGGAAACGACAGGGAATTATCTACAATGAGCAGTTCTTC. It yields the protein CASSERKRQGIIYNEQFF.

This clonotype was counted a few times. The gene calls are TRBV29-1 and TRBJ2-7, with a tentative D call TRBD1 (5 bases). The CDR3 covers 15 residues. Germline values: CDR1 SQVTM, CDR2 ANQGSEA. V dropped 2 bases and J dropped 6 bases, with 20 bases sitting between them. The CDR3 loop reads CSVERGKGSLSEQYF. DNA of the CDR3: TGCAGCGTTGAAAGGGGTAAGGGCAGCTTATCCGAGCAGTACTTC.

This clonotype was detected many times. The V and J genes are TRBV6-2 or TRBV6-3 and TRBJ2-3; D unresolved. Per the germline V gene, CDR1 is MNHEY and CDR2 is SVGEGT. The CDR3 is made up of 16 amino acids. Between the trimmed V and J ends, which lost 2 bases and 0 bases, there was a span of 12 bases. The CDR3 DNA reads as TGTGCCAGCAGTTACCTTGGCAGGAGAAGCACAGATACGCAGTATTTT. Translated, it gives CASSYLGRRSTDTQYF.

The rearrangement joins TRBV5-6 to TRBJ2-1, with TRBD2 as a possible D gene (5 bases). Germline CDR1 is SGHDT and CDR2 is YYEEEE. The V end was cut by 4 bases, the J end by 7 bases, with 18 bases between. This CDR3 is built from 15 residues. The CDR3 DNA reads as TGTGCCAGCAGCGGACTGGGTAGCAATGGGAATGAGCAGTTCTTC. The encoded protein is CASSGLGSNGNEQFF.

This clonotype was counted at least ten times. The rearrangement joins TRBV9 to TRBJ2-3, with 7 bases matching TRBD1. Germline loops: CDR1 SGDLS, CDR2 YYNGEE. J gave up 2 bases and V 0 bases, and 3 bases lay outside the gene matches. The CDR3 runs to 15 residues. The chain's CDR3 is CASSVAGTDTDTQYF. Written as DNA, the CDR3 is TGTGCCAGCAGCGTAGCTGGGACAGACACAGATACGCAGTATTTT. Filled out from reference TRBV9 and TRBJ2-3, the complete variable domain reads DSGVTQTPKHLITATGQRVTLRCSPRSGDLSVYWYQQSLDQGLQFLIQYYNGEERAKGNILERFSAQQFPDLHSELNLSSLELGDSALYFCASSVAGTDTDTQYFGPGTRLTVL.

The chain recombines TRBV9 with TRBJ2-3; 10 positions match TRBD2. This CDR3 has 16 residues. Germline V gene data show CDR1 as SGDLS and CDR2 as YYNGEE. V dropped 4 bases and J dropped 2; count of bases not matched to a gene: 7. CDR3: CASSPRTSGPTDTQYF. Here the CDR3 DNA reads TGTGCCAGCAGCCCCCGGACTAGCGGACCCACAGATACGCAGTATTTT.

This clonotype was counted many times. The V gene is TRBV12-3 or TRBV12-4, the J gene TRBJ2-7; no clear D gene. This CDR3 comprises 14 residues. Trimming cost V 5 bases and J 5 bases, with 16 bases left between them. The CDR3 DNA follows: TGTGCCAGCAGTCCTCACCTAGGTAGGGACGAGCAGTACTTC. As protein: CASSPHLGRDEQYF.

In this sample, this clonotype turned up a few times. The rearrangement joins TRBV13 to TRBJ2-7; TRBD2 matches at 8 bases. The V and J ends lost 1 base and 5 bases, in that order; junction bases with no gene match: 4. This CDR3 region has 14 residues. CDR1 and CDR2 (germline): PRHDT, FYEKMQ (reference sequence). CDR3 in DNA: TGTGCCAGCAGCTTAGCCGGGAGGGGAAACGAGCAGTACTTC. Protein product: CASSLAGRGNEQYF.

On this clonotype: The junction shows a germline mismatch at one end, possibly a read error. The rearrangement uses TRBV7-9 and TRBJ1-1; D call uncertain. This CDR3 region has 12 residues. Germline lookup yields CDR1 SEHNR and CDR2 FQNEAQ (reference sequence). The CDR3 nucleotides are TGTGCCGGCAGTCCTGAGAACACTGAAGCTTTCTTT. This codes for CAGSPENTEAFF.

The sample holds a few counts of this clonotype. The chain has TRBV30 and TRBJ1-2, with D perhaps TRBD1 (5 bases). The ends were cut back, 0 bases at V and 4 bases at J, with 9 bases in the middle. Germline V CDR1 and CDR2: GTSNPN, SVGIG (reference sequence). The CDR3 spans 13 residues. Here the CDR3 reads CAWSVRQTYGYTF. CDR3 bases: TGTGCCTGGAGTGTACGACAGACCTATGGCTACACCTTC.

The chain has TRBV9 and TRBJ2-2; a possible D gene is TRBD2 (6 bases). The germline gives CDR1 SGDLS, CDR2 YYNGEE. V was shortened by 4 bases and J by 7 bases, with 11 bases between the two germline ends. The CDR3 length is 13 residues. CDR3 protein: CASSPVGGGELFF. In DNA form, the CDR3 reads TGTGCCAGCAGCCCCGTCGGGGGCGGGGAGCTGTTTTTT.

This clonotype was counted ten times or more. V and J are TRBV27 and TRBJ2-1, with 8 bases identical to TRBD1. V shed 3 bases and J 5 bases; nucleotides not matched to a gene: 6. The CDR3 contains 15 residues. Germline CDR1 and CDR2: MNHEY and SMNVEV (reference sequence). The CDR3 DNA reads as TGTGCCAGCAGTTTTACGAGGACAGGGAACAATGAGCAGTTCTTC. It is translated as CASSFTRTGNNEQFF.

This rearrangement joins TRBV6-2 or TRBV6-3 to TRBJ2-7, with D uncertain. In germline, CDR1 is MNHEY, CDR2 SVGEGT. The CDR3 is 16 amino acids. Trimming took 2 bases from V and 0 from J, leaving 14 bases between them. The CDR3: CASSYPATDLSYEQYF. The CDR3, as DNA: TGTGCCAGCAGTTACCCCGCGACCGATCTCTCCTACGAGCAGTACTTC.

Only a few counts were recorded for this clonotype. This chain connects TRBV4-3 to TRBJ1-2, with D maybe TRBD1 (6 bases). Looked up from germline, CDR1 is LGHNA and CDR2 is YSLEER. The ends were cut back, 0 bases at V and 7 bases at J, with 12 bases in the middle. This CDR3 spans 14 amino acids. The CDR3 bases are TGCGCCAGCAGCCAAGATTCAGGGGTTGGTGGCTACACCTTC. It specifies CASSQDSGVGGYTF.

This clonotype was observed many times. The CDR3 region is CSVRVNTEAFF. The CDR3 nucleotides read TGCAGCGTTAGGGTGAACACTGAAGCTTTCTTT. This chain links TRBV29-1 with TRBJ1-1; D unresolved. The CDR3 covers 11 residues. With 5 bases removed from V and 0 bases from J, the gap between germline ends came to 4 bases. CDR1 is SQVTM and CDR2 is ANQGSEA in the germline V gene.

In its sample, this clonotype was seen a few times. This rearrangement joins TRBV7-6 to TRBJ2-5; a weak D match, TRBD1 (6 bases). Trimming stripped 4 bases from V and 6 bases from J, with 12 bases between. The CDR3 runs 13 residues. The germline V gene encodes CDR1 SGHVS and CDR2 FNYEAQ. CDR3 in DNA: TGTGCCAGCAGCTACTTACAGGGAAAGACCCAGTACTTC. Protein sequence: CASSYLQGKTQYF.